Listed here are 9 T cell receptor beta chains from one sample, sequenced in a study of T cells in Graves' hyperthyroidism and ophthalmopathy. Amplified regions were TCR beta CDR3 sequences from RNA transcripts. HTBI primers were used for first-round RT-PCR of the TCR CDR3. TCRdb used MiXCR to reprocess the multiplex PCR reads, holding one entry per CDR3 protein. The profile shows fewer than 45,000 distinct CDR3 sequences, around 48% of them singletons. Sequences were obtained from blood. Source of these receptors: a woman aged 50 to 60 with Graves' hyperthyroidism that later progressed to Graves' ophthalmopathy.

The genes are TRBV19 and TRBJ1-6; 8 nucleotides line up with TRBD1. J gave up 7 bases and V 4 bases, and 6 bases lay outside the gene matches. Germline CDR1 reads LNHDA; CDR2 reads SQIVND (reference sequence). The length of the CDR3 is 15 residues. CDR3 in amino acids: CASSTGGRANSPLHF. Here the CDR3 DNA reads TGTGCCAGTAGTACAGGGGGCAGGGCAAATTCACCCCTCCACTTT.

This sequence joins TRBV12-3 or TRBV12-4 and TRBJ2-5; TRBD2 aligns across 11 bases. The CDR3 is 16 amino acids. The V gene end was trimmed by 8 bases and the J gene end by 2 bases; junction bases not matched to a gene: 10. The CDR3 DNA reads TGTGCCAGCGGCTACACTAGCGGGAGTGATCAAGAGACCCAGTACTTC. Translation: CASGYTSGSDQETQYF.

This clonotype is judged medium-sized. This rearrangement joins TRBV20-1 to TRBJ2-7; the D is unclear. The CDR3 totals 12 residues. The germline V and J ends were trimmed by 0 bases and 3 bases, with 6 bases remaining between them. Per the germline V gene, CDR1 is DFQATT and CDR2 is SNEGSKA (reference sequence). In DNA form, the CDR3 reads TGCAGTGCTAGAGATGGAAACTACGAGCAGTACTTC. Protein sequence: CSARDGNYEQYF.

This clonotype is categorized as medium-sized. In DNA form, the CDR3 reads TGCAGCGTTGAGCCTAGCGGGAGTCTCAATGAGCAGTTCTTC. Its translation: CSVEPSGSLNEQFF. The rearrangement links TRBV29-1 to TRBJ2-1, with TRBD2 identical over 10 bases. The CDR3 totals 14 residues. CDR1 and CDR2 from the germline V gene are SQVTM and ANQGSEA. Losses at the gene ends were 3 bases for V and 6 bases for J; bases not matched to a gene: 5.

This chain links TRBV19 with TRBJ2-7; 11 positions match TRBD2. Per germline, CDR1 LNHDA and CDR2 SQIVND (reference sequence). This CDR3 is 14 amino acids long. J lost 3 bases, V lost 9 bases, and 7 bases had no gene match. CDR3 sequence (DNA): TGTGCCAGGCAACCGGGACTAGCGGTCTACGAGCAGTACTTC. Amino acid sequence: CARQPGLAVYEQYF.

The CDR3: CASGQEGGNIQYF. The CDR3 nucleotides read TGTGCCAGCGGCCAAGAGGGGGGGAACATTCAGTACTTC. V and J are TRBV5-5 and TRBJ2-4; the D gene is possibly TRBD2 (7 bases). V shed 7 bases and J shed 7 bases, with 15 bases lying between them. This CDR3 comprises 13 residues. CDR1 and CDR2 (germline): SGHKS, YYEKEE (reference sequence).

V gene TRBV30 combines with J gene TRBJ2-1; TRBD2 agrees at 10 bases. Germline assignment: CDR1 GTSNPN and CDR2 SVGIG (reference sequence). The CDR3 extends over 15 amino acids. V shed 5 bases, J shed 6 bases, and the junction held 10 bases outside the gene matches. The CDR3 coding sequence is TGTGCCTGGGCAACTAGCGGGACGTCCGTCAATGAGCAGTTCTTC. This encodes CAWATSGTSVNEQFF.

This rearrangement joins TRBV7-3 to TRBJ2-5; possibly TRBD1 or TRBD2 for D (6 bases each). Trimming removed 5 bases from V and 0 bases from J, with 13 bases in between. Germline values: CDR1 SGHTA, CDR2 FQGTGA. This CDR3 spans 15 amino acids. The CDR3 nucleotides read TGTGCCAGCAGCCGAGGGGGAGGATACCAAGAGACCCAGTACTTC. Amino acid sequence: CASSRGGGYQETQYF. Filled out from reference TRBV7-3 and TRBJ2-5, the complete variable domain reads GAGVSQTPSNKVTEKGKYVELRCDPISGHTALYWYRQSLGQGPEFLIYFQGTGAADDSGLPNDRFFAVRPEGSVSTLKIQRTERGDSAVYLCASSRGGGYQETQYFGPGTRLLVL.

This clonotype came up many times. This rearrangement joins TRBV20-1 to TRBJ2-1, with D possibly called TRBD1 or TRBD2 (5 bases each). This CDR3 has 16 amino acids. Trimming shortened V by 3 bases and J by 4 bases, and 19 bases separated the two germline ends. Germline V CDR1 and CDR2: DFQATT, SNEGSKA (reference sequence). The CDR3 sequence: CSASYPPLGEYNEQFF. DNA of the CDR3: TGCAGTGCTAGTTACCCCCCACTAGGGGAGTACAATGAGCAGTTCTTC.